This T cell receptor beta chain is drawn from a study of T cells in localized non-small cell lung cancer. Repertoires were generated with immunoSEQ multiplex PCR, while TCRdb's copy carries only in-frame clones and drops some. The sample holds tens of thousands of clones; 85% to 95% are singletons and the top ten take more than 5.5%. As concerns this clone: Antigen specificity is unknown.

The study, taken as a whole, reports: Tumor trailed uninvolved adjacent lung in T cell clonality, which peaked there. Adjacent lung tissue had a median around 50 of the top 100 clones found in the tumor. With higher T cell density in blood came longer overall survival. It remains possible that heterogeneity exists, since only one tumor region was sequenced.

The TCR comes from a female donor older than 55 with stage I lung adenocarcinoma. Specimen: peripheral blood, collected before any cancer treatment.

The CDR3: CASSPRGAATNYGYTF. The CDR3 region has the DNA TGTGCCAGTAGTCCCCGTGGGGCAGCCACTAACTATGGCTACACCTTC. V usage is TRBV19 and J usage is TRBJ1-2; D is perhaps TRBD1 (5 bases). CDR3 length equals 16 residues. CDR1 and CDR2 from the germline V gene are LNHDA and SQIVND (reference sequence). The germline V and J ends were trimmed by 5 bases and 0 bases, with 16 bases remaining between them.